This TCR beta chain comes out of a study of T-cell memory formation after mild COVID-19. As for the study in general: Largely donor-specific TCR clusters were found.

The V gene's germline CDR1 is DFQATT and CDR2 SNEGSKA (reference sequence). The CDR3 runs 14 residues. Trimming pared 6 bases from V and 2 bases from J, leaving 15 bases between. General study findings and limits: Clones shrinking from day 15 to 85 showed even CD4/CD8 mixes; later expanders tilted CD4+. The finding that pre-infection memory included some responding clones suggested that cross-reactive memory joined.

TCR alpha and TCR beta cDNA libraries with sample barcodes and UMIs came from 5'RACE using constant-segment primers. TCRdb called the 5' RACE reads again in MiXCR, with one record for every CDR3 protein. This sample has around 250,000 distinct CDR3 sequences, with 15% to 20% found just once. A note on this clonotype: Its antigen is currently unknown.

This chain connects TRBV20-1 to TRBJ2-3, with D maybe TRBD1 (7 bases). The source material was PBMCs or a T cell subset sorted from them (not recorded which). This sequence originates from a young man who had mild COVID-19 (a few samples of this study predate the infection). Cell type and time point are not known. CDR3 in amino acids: CSARGAGDTDTQYF. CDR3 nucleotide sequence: TGCAGTGCCAGGGGGGCAGGGGACACAGATACGCAGTATTTT.